The next 25 T cell receptor beta chains were all read from a single sample in a study of blood T cell repertoires in COVID-19. Repertoires were generated with immunoSEQ multiplex PCR, while TCRdb's copy carries only in-frame clones and drops some. Of approximately 190,000 clones listed, around four fifths were seen once; the top ten hold roughly 6.1%. The source material was peripheral blood. These receptors were obtained from a middle-aged woman with acute or convalescent COVID-19.

This clone was seen only a few times. This rearrangement joins TRBV6-6 to TRBJ1-2, with 10 bases that match TRBD1. Germline V gives CDR1 MNHNY, CDR2 SVGAGI (reference sequence). This CDR3 is built from 15 residues. With V trimmed by 6 bases and J by 8 bases, 12 bases remained unmatched. CDR3 sequence reads: CASSPGTGDVEGYTF. CDR3 in DNA: TGTGCCAGCAGCCCGGGGACAGGGGATGTGGAGGGCTACACCTTC.

The chain has TRBV30 and TRBJ1-1, with TRBD1 matching 9 bases. Looked up from germline, CDR1 is GTSNPN and CDR2 is SVGIG (reference sequence). CDR3 length: 14 amino acids. J lost 5 bases, V lost 0 bases, and 4 bases had no gene match. CDR3 in amino acids: CAWSVGTGWTEAFF. The CDR3 bases are TGTGCCTGGAGTGTGGGGACAGGGTGGACTGAAGCTTTCTTT.

The chain has TRBV30 and TRBJ1-2, with TRBD1 matching over 9 bases. This CDR3 region has 13 residues. Looked up from germline, CDR1 is GTSNPN and CDR2 is SVGIG (reference sequence). V was pared by 7 bases and J by 5 bases, with 8 bases of the junction left unmatched. In nucleotides, the CDR3 is TGTGCCTTAGGACAGGGGCTTGCTTATGGCTACACCTTC. The encoded protein is CALGQGLAYGYTF.

The V and J genes are TRBV7-9 and TRBJ2-1; D perhaps matches TRBD2 (6 bases). Trimming removed 4 bases at V and 1 base at J, with 17 bases between. There are 17 residues in the CDR3. CDR1 SEHNR and CDR2 FQNEAQ come from the germline V gene (reference sequence). CDR3 protein: CASSSIRAGSSYNEQFF. CDR3 bases: TGTGCCAGCAGCTCGATAAGAGCCGGGAGTTCCTACAATGAGCAGTTCTTC.

In its sample, this clone was seen a few times. The V and J genes are TRBV7-8 and TRBJ1-2, with 9 bases matching TRBD1. The CDR3 contains 17 residues. The V gene's germline CDR1 is SGHVS and CDR2 FQNEAQ. V dropped 5 bases and J dropped 3; count of bases not matched to a gene: 13. In DNA, the CDR3 is TGTGCCAGCAGCCGAGGGGGGGTGGGACAGGGCGACTATGGCTACACCTTC. Translating gives CASSRGGVGQGDYGYTF. Full variable domain (rest looked up from reference TRBV7-8 and TRBJ1-2): GAGVSQSPRYKVAKRGQDVALRCDPISGHVSLFWYQQALGQGPEFLTYFQNEAQLDKSGLPSDRFFAERPEGSVSTLKIQRTQQEDSAVYLCASSRGGVGQGDYGYTFGSGTRLTVV.

The chain recombines TRBV7-6 with TRBJ2-6, with 9 bases aligning to TRBD1. J lost 2 bases, V lost 1 base, and 3 bases had no gene match. The CDR3 extends over 17 amino acids. Germline loops: CDR1 SGHVS, CDR2 FNYEAQ. CDR3 nucleotides: TGTGCCAGCAGCTTAGACAGGGGGCGGACTGGGGCCAACGTCCTGACTTTC. Translated: CASSLDRGRTGANVLTF.

The rearrangement joins TRBV10-3 to TRBJ2-3, with D maybe TRBD1 (6 bases). The V gene lost 2 bases and the J gene lost 1 base, with 19 bases spanning the gap. This CDR3 spans 18 amino acids. Germline V CDR1 and CDR2: ENHRY, SYGVKD. The CDR3 is CAISETRTALGGTDTQYF. CDR3 nucleotides: TGTGCCATCAGTGAGACGCGGACAGCCCTAGGGGGCACAGATACGCAGTATTTT.

As for this clone: This sample includes further DNA sequences coding for the same CDR3. The J gene is TRBJ1-3, the V gene TRBV25-1; D not resolved. V lost 3 bases to trimming and J lost 0 bases, with 9 bases between them. Germline values: CDR1 MGHDK, CDR2 SYGVNS. CDR3 length equals 15 residues. CDR3 in DNA: TGTGCCAGCAGTGACCCCCGGGGCTCTGGAAACACCATATATTTT. It specifies CASSDPRGSGNTIYF.

The gene calls are TRBV9 and TRBJ1-1; possibly TRBD1 for D (5 bases). Trimming shortened V by 4 bases and J by 7 bases, and 20 bases separated the two germline ends. CDR1 is SGDLS and CDR2 is YYNGEE in the germline V gene. This CDR3 has 15 residues. This CDR3 is CASSSTGTFGVEAFF. The CDR3, as DNA: TGTGCCAGCAGCTCCACCGGGACTTTTGGAGTTGAAGCTTTCTTT.

This clone was seen only a few times. The chain recombines TRBV6-5 with TRBJ2-7; tentative D call: TRBD1 (5 bases). The CDR3 spans 15 residues. Per the germline V gene, CDR1 is MNHEY and CDR2 is SVGAGI. V lost 0 bases to trimming and J lost 3 bases, with 12 bases between them. The CDR3 spells CASSYSIAGNYEQYF. In DNA, the CDR3 is TGTGCCAGCAGTTACTCGATTGCAGGGAACTACGAGCAGTACTTC.

This chain links TRBV5-1 with TRBJ2-2; 10 nucleotides agree with TRBD1. J gave up 10 bases and V 1 base, and 10 bases lay outside the gene matches. The CDR3 has 16 residues. In germline, CDR1 is SGHRS, CDR2 YFSETQ. The CDR3 bases are TGCGCCAGCAGCTTGTTTGGGACAGGGGATGGAACGGAGCTGTTTTTT. This codes for CASSLFGTGDGTELFF.

V and J are TRBV7-2 and TRBJ2-3; 8 positions agree with TRBD2. Germline loops: CDR1 SGHTA, CDR2 FQGNSA. The V segment lost 3 bases and the J segment 1 base; nucleotides outside the gene matches: 3. The CDR3 is 15 residues long. CDR3 bases: TGTGCCAGCAGCTTGGCGGGAGGCCGCACAGATACGCAGTATTTT. Translating gives CASSLAGGRTDTQYF.

The genes are TRBV7-3 and TRBJ2-2; tentatively, D is TRBD1 (5 bases). V shed 3 bases and J shed 1 base, with 9 bases lying between them. This CDR3 spans 15 amino acids. Germline V gene lookup returns CDR1 SGHTA and CDR2 FQGTGA. The CDR3 sequence is CASSLGRGNTGELFF. In DNA, the CDR3 is TGTGCCAGCAGCTTGGGGCGAGGGAACACCGGGGAGCTGTTTTTT.

The rearrangement joins TRBV11-2 to TRBJ2-5; 12 nucleotides match TRBD1. Trimming at V came to 5 bases and at J to 5 bases, leaving 6 bases not matched to a gene. The CDR3 length is 15 residues. Germline loops: CDR1 SGHAT, CDR2 FQNNGV. The CDR3: CASSTGTGGAETQYF. DNA of the CDR3: TGTGCCAGCAGCACTGGGACAGGGGGCGCGGAGACCCAGTACTTC.

The gene calls are TRBV18 and TRBJ2-2, with a weak D call TRBD2 (5 bases). With 2 bases removed from V and 7 bases from J, the gap between germline ends came to 17 bases. Germline CDR1 and CDR2: KGHSH and LQKENI. The CDR3 runs 16 residues. CDR3 amino acids: CASSPYTPSTGGELFF. The CDR3 DNA sequence: TGTGCCAGCTCACCATATACTCCTAGCACCGGCGGGGAGCTGTTTTTT.

The chain carries TRBV27 and TRBJ1-4, with 10 positions matching TRBD1. The ends lost 0 bases at V and 4 bases at J; junction bases unmatched: 2. Looked up from germline, CDR1 is MNHEY and CDR2 is SMNVEV (reference sequence). The CDR3 is 16 residues long. The CDR3 DNA reads TGTGCCAGCAGTTTATCGGGACAGGGGCGTAATGAAAAACTGTTTTTT. It encodes CASSLSGQGRNEKLFF.

The CDR3 sequence: CAISENRERQPQHF. The CDR3 bases are TGTGCCATCAGTGAGAACAGGGAACGTCAGCCCCAGCATTTT. The chain combines TRBV10-3 with TRBJ1-5; weak D call: TRBD1 (6 bases). This CDR3 comprises 14 residues. V was shortened by 2 bases and J by 6 bases, with 11 bases between the two germline ends. The germline CDR1 and CDR2 sequences are ENHRY and SYGVKD.

The rearrangement joins TRBV7-9 to TRBJ1-2, with a tentative D call TRBD1 (5 bases). Trimming removed 1 base from V and 7 bases from J, with 16 bases in between. The CDR3 consists of 15 residues. Looked up from germline, CDR1 is SEHNR and CDR2 is FQNEAQ (reference sequence). For the CDR3, the DNA is TGTGCCAGCAGCTTAGGCGCACAGGCGGGGGGTGGCTACACCTTC. Amino acid sequence: CASSLGAQAGGGYTF.

This sequence joins TRBV4-1 and TRBJ2-1; TRBD2 aligns across 7 bases. The trim removed 0 bases at V and 3 bases at J, leaving 11 bases unmatched. Germline CDR1 reads MGHRA; CDR2 reads YSYEKL. There are 18 residues in the CDR3. The CDR3 reads CASSQDPTRTRGYNEQFF. The CDR3 DNA reads as TGCGCCAGCAGCCAAGATCCGACCAGGACTAGAGGCTACAATGAGCAGTTCTTC.

The V call is TRBV1, the J call TRBJ2-5; TRBD2 is taken as the D call from the table, unchecked against the DNA. TRBV1 is marked as a pseudogene. The CDR3 totals 12 residues. DNA of the CDR3: TGCACCAGCAGCCGTCGGGTCGGGACCCAGTACTTC. Protein sequence: CTSSRRVGTQYF.

This rearrangement joins TRBV6-5 to TRBJ2-7; D may be TRBD1 (6 bases). The V gene's germline CDR1 is MNHEY and CDR2 SVGAGI. V shed 0 bases and J shed 0 bases, with 12 bases lying between them. This CDR3 comprises 16 residues. In DNA form, the CDR3 reads TGTGCCAGCAGTTACTCGACAGGCCACAGCTCCTACGAGCAGTACTTC. Protein: CASSYSTGHSSYEQYF.

This clone was seen more than once but under ten times. This chain connects TRBV2 to TRBJ1-5; the D gene is possibly TRBD1 (5 bases). Germline V lookup: CDR1 SNHLY, CDR2 FYNNEI. The CDR3 is 13 residues long. With 4 bases removed from V and 4 bases from J, the gap between germline ends came to 8 bases. The CDR3 region is CASSAQGNQPQHF. CDR3 nucleotides: TGTGCCAGCAGTGCGCAGGGAAATCAGCCCCAGCATTTT.

This sequence joins TRBV30 and TRBJ1-2; 10 positions match TRBD1. J was trimmed by 7 bases and V by 5 bases; bases with no gene match: 7. The CDR3 runs to 13 residues. CDR1 GTSNPN and CDR2 SVGIG come from the germline V gene (reference sequence). The CDR3 protein is CAWVGQGLSGYTF. CDR3 DNA sequence: TGTGCCTGGGTGGGACAGGGGTTGAGTGGCTACACCTTC.

The chain carries TRBV3-1 (or the pseudogene TRBV3-2) and TRBJ2-1; 8 bases are shared with TRBD2. Per the germline V gene, CDR1 is LGHDT and CDR2 is YNNKEL (reference sequence). V shed 6 bases, J shed 4 bases, and the junction held 5 bases outside the gene matches. The CDR3 runs to 14 residues. CDR3 region: CASRGGRLYNEQFF. CDR3 bases: TGTGCCAGCAGGGGCGGGAGGCTTTACAATGAGCAGTTCTTC.

The chain is built from TRBV11-3 and TRBJ2-2, with TRBD1 matching over 8 bases. CDR1 SGHNT and CDR2 YENEEA come from the germline V gene. The CDR3 spans 15 residues. The J segment lost 3 bases and the V segment lost 5 bases, leaving 5 bases of the junction unmatched. The CDR3 bases are TGTGCCAGCAGCGCCGGACAGGGTGACACCGGGGAGCTGTTTTTT. It yields the protein CASSAGQGDTGELFF.